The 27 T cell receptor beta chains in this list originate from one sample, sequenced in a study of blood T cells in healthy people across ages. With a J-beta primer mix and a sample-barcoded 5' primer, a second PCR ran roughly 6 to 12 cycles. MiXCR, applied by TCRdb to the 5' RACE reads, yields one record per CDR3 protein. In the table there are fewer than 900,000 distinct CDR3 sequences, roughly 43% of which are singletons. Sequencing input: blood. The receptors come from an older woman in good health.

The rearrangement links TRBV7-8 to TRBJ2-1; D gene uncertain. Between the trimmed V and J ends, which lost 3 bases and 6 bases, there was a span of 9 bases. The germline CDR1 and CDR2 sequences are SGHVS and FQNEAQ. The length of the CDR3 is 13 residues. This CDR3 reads CASSFWTLNEQFF. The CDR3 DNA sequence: TGTGCCAGCAGCTTTTGGACCCTCAATGAGCAGTTCTTC.

The CDR3, as DNA: TGTGCCAGCAGCCCAAGGGGGGATCCCCTCAATGAGCAGTTCTTC. Protein sequence: CASSPRGDPLNEQFF. The rearrangement joins TRBV7-3 to TRBJ2-1, with D perhaps given as TRBD1 or TRBD2 (6 bases each). Trimming removed 5 bases from V and 6 bases from J, with 17 bases in between. The CDR3 contains 15 residues. The germline V gene encodes CDR1 SGHTA and CDR2 FQGTGA.

CDR3 nucleotides: TGCAGCGTTTTTGGGACAGGGGTGAACACTGAAGCTTTCTTT. Protein product: CSVFGTGVNTEAFF. V usage is TRBV29-1 and J usage is TRBJ1-1, with 10 bases lining up with TRBD1. The CDR3 is 14 amino acids. V gave up 5 bases and J gave up 0 bases; unmatched junction bases: 3. The germline gives CDR1 SQVTM, CDR2 ANQGSEA.

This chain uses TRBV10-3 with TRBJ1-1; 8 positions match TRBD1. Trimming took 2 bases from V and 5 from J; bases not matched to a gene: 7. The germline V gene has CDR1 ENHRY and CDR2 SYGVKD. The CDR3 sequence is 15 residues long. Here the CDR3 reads CAISETRQGWTEAFF. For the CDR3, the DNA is TGTGCCATCAGTGAGACAAGACAGGGGTGGACTGAAGCTTTCTTT.

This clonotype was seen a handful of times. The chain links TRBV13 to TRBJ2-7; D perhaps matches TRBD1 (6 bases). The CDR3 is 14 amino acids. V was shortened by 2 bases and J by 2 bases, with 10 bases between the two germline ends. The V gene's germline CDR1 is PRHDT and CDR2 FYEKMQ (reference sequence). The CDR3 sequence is CASSLMAGAYEQYF. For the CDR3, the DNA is TGTGCCAGCAGCTTAATGGCAGGGGCCTACGAGCAGTACTTC.

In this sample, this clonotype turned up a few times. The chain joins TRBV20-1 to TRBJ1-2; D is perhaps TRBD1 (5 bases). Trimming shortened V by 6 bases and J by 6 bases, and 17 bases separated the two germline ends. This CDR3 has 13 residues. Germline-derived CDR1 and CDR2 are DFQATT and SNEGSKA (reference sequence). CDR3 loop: CSASGWQQDGYTF. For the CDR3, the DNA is TGCAGTGCCTCGGGGTGGCAACAGGATGGCTACACCTTC.

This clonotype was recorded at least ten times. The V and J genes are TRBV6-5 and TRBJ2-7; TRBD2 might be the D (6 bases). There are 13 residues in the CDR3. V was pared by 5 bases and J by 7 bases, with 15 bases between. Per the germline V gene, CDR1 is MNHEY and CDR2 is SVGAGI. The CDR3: CASSAGLLGEQYF. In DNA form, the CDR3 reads TGTGCCAGCAGTGCGGGGCTTTTGGGGGAGCAGTACTTC.

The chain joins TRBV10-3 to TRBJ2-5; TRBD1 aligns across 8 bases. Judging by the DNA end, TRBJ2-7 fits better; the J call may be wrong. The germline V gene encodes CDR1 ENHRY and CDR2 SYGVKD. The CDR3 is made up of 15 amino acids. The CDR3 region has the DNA TGTGCCATCAGTGGTGTGTGGCAGGGGGCTGGCGAGCAGTACTTC. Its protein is CAISGVWQGAGEQYF.

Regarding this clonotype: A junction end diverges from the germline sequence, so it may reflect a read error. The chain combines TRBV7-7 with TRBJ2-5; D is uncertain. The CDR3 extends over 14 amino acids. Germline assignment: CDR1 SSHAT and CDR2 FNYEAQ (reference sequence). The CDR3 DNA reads TGTGCTAGCAGCTTGAGGCTCCAAGGGGAGACCCAGTACTTC. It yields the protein CASSLRLQGETQYF.

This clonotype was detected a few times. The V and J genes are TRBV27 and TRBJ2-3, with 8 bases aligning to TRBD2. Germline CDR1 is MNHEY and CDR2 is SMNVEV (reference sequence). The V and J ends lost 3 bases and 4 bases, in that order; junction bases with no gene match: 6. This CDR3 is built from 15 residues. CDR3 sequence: CASSFRLAGSDTQYF. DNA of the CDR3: TGTGCCAGCAGTTTTCGGCTAGCGGGTTCAGATACGCAGTATTTT.

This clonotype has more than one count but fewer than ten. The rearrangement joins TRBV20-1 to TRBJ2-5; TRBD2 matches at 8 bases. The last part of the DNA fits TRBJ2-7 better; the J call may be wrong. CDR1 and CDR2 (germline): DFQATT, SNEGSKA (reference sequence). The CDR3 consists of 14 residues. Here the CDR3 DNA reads TGCAGTGCTAGAGTGGGGAGCGGGAGCCACGAGCAGTACTTC. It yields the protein CSARVGSGSHEQYF.

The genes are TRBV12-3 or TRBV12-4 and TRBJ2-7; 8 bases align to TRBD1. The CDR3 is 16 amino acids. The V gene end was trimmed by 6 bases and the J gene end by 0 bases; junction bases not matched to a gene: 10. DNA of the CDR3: TGTGCCAGCAGCCTGACAGGGGCGAGAAACTCCTACGAGCAGTACTTC. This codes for CASSLTGARNSYEQYF.

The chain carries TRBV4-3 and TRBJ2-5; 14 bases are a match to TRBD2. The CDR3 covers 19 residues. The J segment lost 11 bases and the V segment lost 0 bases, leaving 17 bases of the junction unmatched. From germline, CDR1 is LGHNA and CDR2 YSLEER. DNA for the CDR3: TGCGCCAGCAGCCAAGATCTCCTTAGGGGACTAGCGGGAGATCATGAGCAGTACTTC. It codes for CASSQDLLRGLAGDHEQYF.

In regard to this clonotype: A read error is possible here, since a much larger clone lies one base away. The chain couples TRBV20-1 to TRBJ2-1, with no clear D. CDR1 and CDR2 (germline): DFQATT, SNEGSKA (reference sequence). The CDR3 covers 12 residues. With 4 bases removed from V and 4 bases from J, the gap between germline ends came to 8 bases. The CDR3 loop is CSANLQYNEQFF. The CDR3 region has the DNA TGCAGTGCTAACTTGCAGTACAATGAGCAGTTCTTC.

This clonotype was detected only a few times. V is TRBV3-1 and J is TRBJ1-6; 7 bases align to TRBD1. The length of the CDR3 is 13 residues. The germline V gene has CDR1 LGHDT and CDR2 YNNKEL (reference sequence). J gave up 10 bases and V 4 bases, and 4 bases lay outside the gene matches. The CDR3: CASSRTGLSPLHF. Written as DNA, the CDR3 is TGTGCCAGCAGCCGGACAGGTTTGTCACCCCTCCACTTT.

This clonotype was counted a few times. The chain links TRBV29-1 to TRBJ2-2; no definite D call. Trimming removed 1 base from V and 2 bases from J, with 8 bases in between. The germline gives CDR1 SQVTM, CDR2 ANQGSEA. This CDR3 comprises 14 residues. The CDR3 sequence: CSVEGRTNTGELFF. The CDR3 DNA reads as TGCAGCGTTGAAGGCAGGACCAACACCGGGGAGCTGTTTTTT.

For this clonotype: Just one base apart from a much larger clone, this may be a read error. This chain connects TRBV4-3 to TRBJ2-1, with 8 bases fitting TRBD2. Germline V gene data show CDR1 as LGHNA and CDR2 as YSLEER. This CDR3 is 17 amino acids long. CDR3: CARSQGLAGSSYNEQFF. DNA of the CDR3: TGCGCCCGCAGCCAAGGATTAGCGGGGAGCTCCTACAATGAGCAGTTCTTC.

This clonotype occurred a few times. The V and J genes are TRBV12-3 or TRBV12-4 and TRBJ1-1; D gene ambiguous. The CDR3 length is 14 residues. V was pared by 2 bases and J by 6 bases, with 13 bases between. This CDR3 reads CASSLSNQLSEAFF. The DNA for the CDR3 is TGTGCCAGCAGTTTAAGTAACCAGCTTTCTGAAGCTTTCTTT.

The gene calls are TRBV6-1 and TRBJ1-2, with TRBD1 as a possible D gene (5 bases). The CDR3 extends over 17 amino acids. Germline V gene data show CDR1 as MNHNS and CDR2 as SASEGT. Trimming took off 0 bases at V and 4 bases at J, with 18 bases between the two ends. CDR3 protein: CASSEALRGPSGYGYTF. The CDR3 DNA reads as TGTGCCAGCAGTGAAGCGCTTCGGGGACCTTCAGGCTATGGCTACACCTTC.

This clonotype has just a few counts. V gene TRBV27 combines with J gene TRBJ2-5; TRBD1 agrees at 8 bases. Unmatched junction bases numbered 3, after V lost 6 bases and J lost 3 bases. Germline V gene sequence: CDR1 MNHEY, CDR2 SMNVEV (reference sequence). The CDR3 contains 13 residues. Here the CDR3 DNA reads TGTGCCAGCAGGTGGACAGGGAAAGAGACCCAGTACTTC. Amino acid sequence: CASRWTGKETQYF.

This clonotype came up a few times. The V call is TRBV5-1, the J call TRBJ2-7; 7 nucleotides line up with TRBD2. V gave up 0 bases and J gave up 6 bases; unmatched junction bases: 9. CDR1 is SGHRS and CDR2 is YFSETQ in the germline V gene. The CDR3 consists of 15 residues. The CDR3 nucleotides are TGCGCCAGCAGCTTGGAAATGGGGGGGGAGTGCGAGCAGTACTTC. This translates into CASSLEMGGECEQYF.

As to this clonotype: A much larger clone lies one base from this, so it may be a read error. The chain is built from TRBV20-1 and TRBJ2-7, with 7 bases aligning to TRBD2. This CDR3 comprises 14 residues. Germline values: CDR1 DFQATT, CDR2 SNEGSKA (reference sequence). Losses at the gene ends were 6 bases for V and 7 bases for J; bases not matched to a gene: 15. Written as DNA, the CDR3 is TGCAGTGCAACTAACGGGAGCCGAGCGGGAGAGCAGTACTTC. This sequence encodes CSATNGSRAGEQYF.

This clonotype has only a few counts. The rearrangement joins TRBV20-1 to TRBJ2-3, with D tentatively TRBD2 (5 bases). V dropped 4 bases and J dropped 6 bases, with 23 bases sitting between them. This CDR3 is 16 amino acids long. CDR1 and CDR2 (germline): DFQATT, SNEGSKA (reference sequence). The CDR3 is CSATDILGLGKDTQYF. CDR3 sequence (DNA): TGCAGTGCTACCGACATACTAGGACTGGGTAAGGATACGCAGTATTTT.

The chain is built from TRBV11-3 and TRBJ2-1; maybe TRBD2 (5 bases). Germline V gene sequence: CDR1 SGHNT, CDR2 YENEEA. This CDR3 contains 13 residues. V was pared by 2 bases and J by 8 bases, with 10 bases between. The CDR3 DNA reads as TGTGCCAGCAGCTTAATGGCGCGGGATGAGCAGTTCTTC. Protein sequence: CASSLMARDEQFF.

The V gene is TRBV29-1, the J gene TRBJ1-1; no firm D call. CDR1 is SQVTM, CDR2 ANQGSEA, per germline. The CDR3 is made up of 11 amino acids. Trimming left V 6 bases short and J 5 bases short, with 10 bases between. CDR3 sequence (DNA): TGCAGCGTGTCGCGCTGGACTGAAGCTTTCTTT. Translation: CSVSRWTEAFF.

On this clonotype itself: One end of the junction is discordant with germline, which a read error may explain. DNA for the CDR3: TGCAGTCAAGGCGGCGGCCTTATGGCAGATGCGCAGTATTTT. This sequence encodes CSQGGGLMADAQYF. V usage is TRBV20-1 and J usage is TRBJ2-3; the D is unclear. Germline values: CDR1 DFQATT, CDR2 SNEGSKA (reference sequence). The CDR3 has 14 residues.

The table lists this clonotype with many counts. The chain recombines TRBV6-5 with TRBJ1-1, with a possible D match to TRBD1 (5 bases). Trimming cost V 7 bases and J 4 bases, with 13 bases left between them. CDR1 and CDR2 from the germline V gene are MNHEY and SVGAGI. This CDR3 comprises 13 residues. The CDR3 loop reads CASMGSGGTEAFF. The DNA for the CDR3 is TGTGCCAGCATGGGATCCGGGGGCACTGAAGCTTTCTTT.